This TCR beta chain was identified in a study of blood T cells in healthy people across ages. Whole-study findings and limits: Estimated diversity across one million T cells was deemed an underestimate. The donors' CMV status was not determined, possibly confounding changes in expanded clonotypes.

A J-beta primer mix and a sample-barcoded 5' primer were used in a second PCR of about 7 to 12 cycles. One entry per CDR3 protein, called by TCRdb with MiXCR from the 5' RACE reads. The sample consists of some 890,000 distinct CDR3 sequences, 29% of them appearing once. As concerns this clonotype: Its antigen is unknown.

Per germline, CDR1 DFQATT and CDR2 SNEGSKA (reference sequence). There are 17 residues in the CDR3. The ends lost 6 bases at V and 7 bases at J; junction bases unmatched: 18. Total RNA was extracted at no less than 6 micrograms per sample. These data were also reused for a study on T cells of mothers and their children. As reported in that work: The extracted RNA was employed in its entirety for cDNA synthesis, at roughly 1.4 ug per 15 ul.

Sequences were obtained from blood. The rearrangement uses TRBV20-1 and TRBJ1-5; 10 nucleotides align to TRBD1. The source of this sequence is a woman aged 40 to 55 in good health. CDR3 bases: TGCAGTGCGGGAGCGATCAGGGACAGGGGAGAAGCGCAGCCCCAGCATTTT. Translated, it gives CSAGAIRDRGEAQPQHF.